This T cell receptor (beta chain) appears in the sequencing data of a study of brain T cells in children with intractable seizures. Whole-study results and caveats: Clones missing pre-surgery may reflect undersampling of that blood sample.

The sequenced cases were selected for having the highest brain T cell transcript signatures. CDR1 is SGHNT and CDR2 is YYREEE in the germline V gene (reference sequence). V was pared by 2 bases and J by 4 bases, with 3 bases of the junction left unmatched. This CDR3 has 14 amino acids. On this clone itself: Its target is unknown.

Assay: immunoSEQ multiplex PCR; the TCRdb copy retains only in-frame clones and omits some. Of 50,000 to 75,000 clones in the sample, about 96% were seen once. The material sequenced was peripheral blood, taken at surgery. The source of this sequence is a boy under two years old with focal cortical dysplasia and intractable seizures. The V call is TRBV5-4, the J call TRBJ1-2; 9 nucleotides match TRBD1. CDR3 amino acids: CASSLGDRVYGYTF. The CDR3 DNA follows: TGTGCCAGCAGCTTAGGGGACAGGGTCTATGGCTACACCTTC.